This TCR beta chain comes out of a study of cytomegalovirus exposure and HLA in healthy donors. Study-wide results and limits: A later analysis reportedly identified an Asian-associated ancestry cluster as carrying fewer N-insertions than the roughly 670-donor mean.

The V gene end was trimmed by 1 base and the J gene end by 0 bases; junction bases not matched to a gene: 10. The CDR3 runs to 19 residues. Germline values: CDR1 MGHRA, CDR2 YSYEKL. It was with 60 Vbeta and 13 Jbeta primers that the PCR ran. Repertoires were generated with immunoSEQ multiplex PCR, while TCRdb's copy carries only in-frame clones and drops some. The table lists over 40,000 clones, about nine tenths of them singletons. As regards this clone: Its antigen is undetermined.

Sequences were obtained from PBMCs. The chain employs TRBV4-1 and TRBJ2-1, with TRBD1 identical over 9 bases. The receptor comes from a woman aged 40 to 49 in good health and CMV-seropositive. CDR3 in DNA: TGCGCCAGCAGCCAAGCCCCCCGACAGGGGGAAAACTCCTACAATGAGCAGTTCTTC. As protein: CASSQAPRQGENSYNEQFF.